This T cell receptor (beta chain) stems from a study of cytomegalovirus exposure and HLA in healthy donors (TCRdb year 2017). Broadly, across the study: An earlier analysis of under 600 of the donors reported 250 to 300 Gb of sequence data and roughly 110 million unique TCR beta sequences from 150 million to 200 million T cells. Approximately 300 gigabases of sequencing data and approximately 91 million unique TCR sequences made up an early release that covered roughly 670 HLA-typed donors. A later analysis re-analyzed previously published TCR beta repertoires from 550 to 700 donors and added high-resolution HLA genotyping to study TCR occurrence patterns. Using immunosequencing, the study profiled T cell repertoires from 550 to 750 subjects and related those repertoires to cytomegalovirus serostatus. The aim of the study was to test whether cataloging public T cell receptors could identify signatures of past pathogen exposure. Among about 400 genotyped donors of the cohort, an average of around 250,000 unique TCR beta nucleotide sequences was sequenced per donor, of which roughly 18% were non-productive. Every discovery cohort repertoire had been produced on one sequencing platform. A separate validation cohort of over 95 different subjects was used in addition to the approximately 670-subject first cohort. To predict cytomegalovirus infection status, the study combined high-throughput TCR immunosequencing, statistical association of individual TCRs with disease status, and machine learning. Donor age, sex, ethnicity and CMV serostatus were collected together with the repertoire data. HLA typing included class I and class II loci at four-digit resolution. Typing coverage differed by locus: A, B, C, DRB1 and DQB1 were typed in about 620-630 donors, DQA1 in approximately 520, DPA1 in around 580, and DPB1 in 472. In a later genetic analysis, genome-wide SNP genotypes for about 65% of the roughly 670 donors were used, and that subset was treated as a discovery cohort. Because of strong linkage in the cohort, roughly five DR-DQ haplotypes were treated as single units for association and clustering. In an earlier analysis of a few hundred of the donors, high-throughput TCR beta sequencing was used to judge whether each TCR beta V gene segment behaved as functional or pseudogenic. Of the approximately 400 genotyped donors, around 81% fell in the genetic ancestry cluster associated with self-reported Caucasian donors. Rather than using new phenotypic data, the later analysis identified candidate immune exposures from TCR beta sequences and from how often those sequences occurred across donors. What the study reported, not specific to this receptor: In a later genetic analysis, fewer N-insertions in productive TCRs were reported among donors in an Asian-associated ancestry cluster than the approximately 710-donor mean. In a later analysis, HLA-associated TCR beta chains were found to be more clonally expanded and to have lower generation probabilities than equally common non-associated chains. In an earlier analysis of 587 of the donors, most TCR beta V segments appeared in productive rearrangements about 87% or about 30% of the time, broadly matching IMGT annotations. Because HLA typing was unavailable for some donors at each locus, only the typed subset was used in association tests. A later analysis reported that several top co-occurrence clusters appeared linked to parvovirus B19, influenza, CMV and Epstein-Barr virus. A further reported finding was that TCR beta sequences accurately predicted the HLA-A and HLA-B alleles for most subjects in the first cohort. Linkage disequilibrium might explain the correlated functional status among segregating V segments, but an unknown experimental factor could not be ruled out. The only immune exposure information available for the cohort was CMV serostatus. Because the 87-base-pair reads could not distinguish some IMGT-functional V segments, including TRBV6-2 and TRBV6-3, those segments were excluded. When HLA alleles, especially DR and DQ, strongly co-occurred, TCR associations were difficult to assign to individual alleles. The classifier was reported to diagnose cytomegalovirus status with high specificity and sensitivity in both the original and validation cohorts. Roughly uniform sequencing depth across donors was assumed in presence/absence analyses, although this assumption may not hold. The cohort was sequenced for TCR beta chains only, and without alpha or paired-chain data the features that could be detected were limited. In a later analysis, over 15,000 TCR beta sequences were associated with specific HLA alleles at a false discovery rate of 0.05. The earlier analysis of 587 of the donors excluded roughly 17 rarely observed V segments, including chromosome 9 orphons, because counts were too low. In a later analysis, TCR association rates were found to vary across HLA loci, with the most associated TCRs seen for DRB1 alleles and the fewest for HLA-C alleles. According to the authors, the approach could potentially be generalized to other disease states and immunological phenotypes. While some public TCRs were present in many individuals, most TCR sequences turned up only very rarely across donors. In a later analysis, most CMV-associated TCR beta chains were found to appear HLA-restricted, with HLA associations seemingly driven largely by CMV exposure. The study gave a list of 150 to 200 TCR beta chains associated with cytomegalovirus. In vitro tests confirmed that a few of the cytomegalovirus-associated TCR beta chains recognize cytomegalovirus antigens. A group of highly shared sequence variants was considered likely to be a technical artifact of the sequencing pipeline. In a later genetic analysis, a missense DCLRE1C variant was associated with V-gene and J-gene trimming of TCR beta chains, and the association was replicated in an independent cohort.

This clone was seen just once. The specificity of this receptor is unknown. No much larger clone is present one base from it, and per-base qualities are unavailable. Library generation was performed with the immunoSEQ multiplex PCR assay. A mixture of 60 forward primers for TCR Vbeta segments and 13 reverse primers for TCR Jbeta segments was used in the multiplex PCR. A multiplex PCR assay on genomic DNA amplified the CDR3 region of rearranged TCR beta genes. Amplified TCR beta libraries were sequenced as 87-base-pair reads on the Illumina HiSeq System. From the authors' description of their analysis: A later analysis tallied 75 million to 95 million unique TCR beta chains across the 666 repertoires, and about 12 million of those chains were shared by two or more donors. Raw reads were error-corrected and collapsed into unique sequences with a nearest-neighbor algorithm that merged closely related sequences to remove PCR and sequencing errors. Alignment of CDR3 sequences to IMGT reference sequences was used to assign V, D and J gene segments. For a sequence to be retained, a match of at least six nucleotides was required to both a V gene segment and a J gene segment. Rearrangements were called productive when the CDR3 lacked stop codons and stayed in frame with V and J; all others were non-productive. CDR3 was defined by IMGT convention, running from the second conserved V-encoded cysteine to the conserved J-encoded phenylalanine. In an earlier analysis of around 540 of the donors, sequences lacking an unambiguous match to a single V gene segment were excluded. An earlier analysis of approximately 590 of the donors classified V segments as functional when productive rearrangements were above 56.7% and as segregating when the standard deviation between donors was above 5%. To diagnose cytomegalovirus status from the catalog of TCR beta chain sequences, a statistical classification framework was built. V and J gene assignment, in a later analysis, came from comparing TCR nucleotide sequences with IMGT/GENE-DB human TR gene sequences. The TCRdist pipeline was used in a later analysis to assign CDR3 sequences and most-parsimonious VDJ recombination scenarios. In a later analysis, every TCR beta chain was defined by the combination of its CDR3 amino acid sequence and its V-gene family, and reads without a unique V-gene family were dropped. A later analysis removed 550 to 650 highly shared, low-generation-probability nucleotide sequences to deal with suspected cross-contamination and a sequencing artifact. A later analysis calculated a clonal expansion index for each public chain from normalized within-repertoire ranks of inferred template counts. Generation probabilities in a later analysis came from a VDJ recombination model fitted to out-of-frame rearrangements, and those results were checked against IGoR. In a later analysis, hypergeometric tests were used to score TCR-TCR, TCR-HLA and TCR-CMV co-occurrence, with a repertoire-size bias correction applied to TCR pairs. To estimate false discovery rates, a later analysis permuted the HLA or CMV assignments 20 times. In a later analysis, co-occurring TCRs were grouped with DBSCAN, and TCRdist sequence similarity was added when clustering was performed within HLA-allele-positive subsets. Co-occurrence clustering excluded repertoires with fewer than 30,000 or more than 120,000 public chains, plus five with anomalous nucleotide sharing. TCRdb obtained this table from immuneACCESS and retained in-frame rearrangements with V and J assigned. These tables miss some clones; where compared with another copy, unresolved V genes account for less than half of the shortfall, and the remainder is unexplained. V and J calls plus clone size are reproduced from that table; the DNA served to infer D and trimming. The sample table holds over 100,000 clones, of which 65% to 90% were seen once. Around 3% of the sample rests with the top ten.

After removal of 0 bases from V and 5 bases from J, the junction retains 13 bases not matched to a gene. In the germline V gene (reference sequence), CDR1 corresponds to LNHNV and CDR2 to YYDKDF. Spanning cysteine to phenylalanine, the CDR3 consists of 18 amino acids. The kept DNA is CDR3 alone, 54 bases in frame from the first base. The cohort was made up of approximately 700 healthy bone marrow donors. Cohort members were all nominally healthy when sampled, although unrecorded immune exposures were likely present. The donor was CMV seropositive and belonged to the group of 250 to 300 seropositive cohort members. A peripheral blood sample was collected from each donor, and TCR beta sequencing was performed on peripheral blood mononuclear cells. The Qiagen DNeasy Blood Extraction Kit was used to extract genomic DNA from the blood cell samples.

The clonotype was recovered from a woman younger than 30 in good health and CMV-seropositive. The sequence links TRBV15 to TRBJ1-1; 9 middle bases align to TRBD1. Sequencing was done on a sample of PBMCs. The sequenced DNA: TGTGCCACCAGCAGAGAGGGGGGTTTCGGGACAGGGAGGACTGAAGCTTTCTTT. Translated, this gives CATSREGGFGTGRTEAFF.